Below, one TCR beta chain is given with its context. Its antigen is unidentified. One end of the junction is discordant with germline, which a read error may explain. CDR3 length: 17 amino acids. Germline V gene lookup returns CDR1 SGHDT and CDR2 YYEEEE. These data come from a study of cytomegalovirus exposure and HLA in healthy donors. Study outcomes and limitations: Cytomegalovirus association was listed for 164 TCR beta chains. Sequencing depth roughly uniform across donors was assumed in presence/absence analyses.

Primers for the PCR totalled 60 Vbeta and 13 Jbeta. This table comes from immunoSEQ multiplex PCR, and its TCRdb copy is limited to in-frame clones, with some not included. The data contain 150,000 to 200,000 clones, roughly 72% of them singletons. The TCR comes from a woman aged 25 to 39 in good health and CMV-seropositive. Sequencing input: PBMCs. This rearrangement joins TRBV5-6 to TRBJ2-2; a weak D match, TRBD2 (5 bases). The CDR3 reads CASGFRWSVRGTGELFF. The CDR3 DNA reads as TGTGCCAGCGGCTTTCGATGGTCGGTACGGGGCACCGGGGAGCTGTTTTTT.